A selection of T cell receptor beta chains follows, all from one sample in a study of regulatory T cells in long-lasting Graves disease. Each CDR3 protein gets one entry after TCRdb re-called the multiplex PCR reads with MiXCR. This table holds some 410,000 distinct CDR3 sequences, roughly 17% found once. These sequences were also reported in another study, on T cells in Graves' hyperthyroidism and ophthalmopathy.

This specimen consisted of peripheral blood mononuclear cells (PBMCs), obtained at new diagnosis, from a patient treated with antithyroid drugs. These receptors all stem from a woman under 40 with Graves disease. CDR3s include the opening cysteine and the closing phenylalanine or tryptophan. A D gene is named only where the DNA matches it firmly. The size field is filled for only some rows; it gives once, few, many or a size class.

TGCAGTGCTGTGGACAGGGGGTTTCACACCGGGGAGCTGTTTTTT | CSAVDRGFHTGELFF | many | TRBD1 | TRBJ2-2 | TRBV20-1
TGCAGTGGGGAAGGGAAAGGGAGCTCCTACGAGCAGTACTTC | CSGEGKGSSYEQYF | . | . | TRBJ2-7 | TRBV20-1
TGTGCCAGCAAAGCTAATGGACAGGGAGTTTACCAGCCCCAGCATTTT | CASKANGQGVYQPQHF | many | TRBD1 | TRBJ1-5 | TRBV27
TGTGCCAGCAGCAAGTCGGGCTCGGGGTGGAACACTGAAGCTTTCTTT | CASSKSGSGWNTEAFF | few | . | TRBJ1-1 | TRBV13
TGTGCCAGCAGCTTAGCGATGGAGTCAAAACTGTTTTTT | CASSLAMESKLFF | once | . | TRBJ1-4 | TRBV7-9
TGTGCCAGCAGGTACAGGGGCTCCTACAATGAGCAGTTCTTC | CASRYRGSYNEQFF | many | TRBD1 | TRBJ2-1 | TRBV2
TGTGCCACTAGCGGCAGTTTTAATGGCTACACCTTC | CATSGSFNGYTF | many | . | TRBJ1-2 | TRBV24-1
TGTGCCAGCAGCCGGGACTCACTTAACACCGGGGAGCTGTTTTTT | CASSRDSLNTGELFF | many | . | TRBJ2-2 | TRBV2
TGTGCCACCAGTCTTGATGATGCGGGGGAGCAGTTCTTC | CATSLDDAGEQFF | few | . | TRBJ2-1 | TRBV24-1
TGTGCCAGCAGTTTCGGGGGATCCCGGGCCGAGCAGTACTTC | CASSFGGSRAEQYF | . | . | TRBJ2-7 | TRBV28
TGTGCCAGCAGTTCCCCCGGGGAGGGGATTGGCAAAAACATTCAGTACTTC | CASSSPGEGIGKNIQYF | many | TRBD2 | TRBJ2-4 | TRBV28
TGTGCCAGTAGTATCCTTAGCTTGGGCTCAAACGGGACAGATACGCAGTATTTT | CASSILSLGSNGTDTQYF | few | . | TRBJ2-3 | TRBV19
TGTGCCAGCAGCCAAGTGGGGGGACTCCCATGGTTC | CASSQVGGLPWF | many | . | TRBJ2-5 | TRBV3-1
TGTGCCATCTGCCGGGCTATAGGGGAGGCAGCTTTCTTT | CAICRAIGEAAFF | . | . | TRBJ1-1 | TRBV10-3
TGCGCCAGCAGCTTGACCGCGGGACACTGGAACACTGAAGCTTTCTTT | CASSLTAGHWNTEAFF | many | . | TRBJ1-1 | TRBV5-1
TGCAGCGTTTCCGGGACCAAGGCCTCCCCCGTCTATGGCTACACCTTC | CSVSGTKASPVYGYTF | many | . | TRBJ1-2 | TRBV29-1
TGTGCCAGCAGGACTAGCGGGGGAAGCTCCTACGAGCAGTACTTC | CASRTSGGSSYEQYF | many | TRBD2 | TRBJ2-7 | TRBV28
TGTGCCAGCAGCTTTTCCGGGACAGGGGAGAGGGAGCAGTACTTC | CASSFSGTGEREQYF | many | TRBD1 | TRBJ2-7 | TRBV11-1
TGTGCCAGCAGCCCGGACAGGGCTAGAGGCGATTTCTTT | CASSPDRARGDFF | . | TRBD1 | TRBJ1-1 | TRBV7-8
TGTGCCAGCTCACCACCCTCGGGGAAAGGAACTAGCGGGGCTTTCGAGCAGTACTTC | CASSPPSGKGTSGAFEQYF | . | TRBD2 | TRBJ2-7 | TRBV18
TGTGCCAGCAGCCCTTCCGACAGGTCAGCCTACAATGAGCAGTTCTTC | CASSPSDRSAYNEQFF | many | . | TRBJ2-1 | TRBV11-2
TGTGCCAGCTTCCAGTATAACACCGGGGAGCTGTTTTTT | CASFQYNTGELFF | many | . | TRBJ2-2 | TRBV6-1
TGTGCCAGCAGTCCTGACACGACAGGGTTGAACACTGAAGCTTTCTTT | CASSPDTTGLNTEAFF | few | TRBD1 | TRBJ1-1 | TRBV12-3/TRBV12-4
TGTGCCAGCAGCTTTACCCCCAATAGCGGGAGAGGTTACGAGCAGTACTTC | CASSFTPNSGRGYEQYF | few | TRBD2 | TRBJ2-7 | TRBV5-5